The 20 T cell receptor beta chains listed next were all sequenced from one sample in a study of vaccination effects on CD4 cells after COVID-19. Method: immunoSEQ multiplex PCR; TCRdb's copy keeps in-frame clones and lacks some. The repertoire consists of fewer than 70,000 clones, with over 70% occurring once and the leading ten covering over 9%. Their antigens are not known. In the ViraFEST assay, antigen-specific CD4+ clonotypes were identified by expansion after peptide-pool stimulation. The culture ran for 10 days, and then CD4+ T cells were isolated. Prior SARS-CoV-2 infection was absent in the vaccine recipients, as shown by negative nucleocapsid antibodies. The starting material was CD4+ T cells from PBMCs cultured with SARS-CoV-2 spike peptides, obtained before COVID-19 vaccination. The receptor set was obtained from a human donor who received a COVID-19 vaccine.

This clone was found once. The CDR3, as DNA: TGTGCCAGCAGCCAATTAGCGGGGGTCACAGATACGCAGTATTTT. It specifies CASSQLAGVTDTQYF. The J gene is TRBJ2-3, the V gene TRBV7-3; 9 bases match TRBD2. The CDR3 runs to 15 residues. Germline-derived CDR1 and CDR2 are SGHTA and FQGTGA. J was trimmed by 2 bases and V by 5 bases; bases with no gene match: 5.

This chain connects TRBV6-5 to TRBJ2-5; D ambiguous. The CDR3 has 14 residues. The V gene lost 6 bases and the J gene lost 1 base, with 12 bases spanning the gap. Germline CDR1 reads MNHEY; CDR2 reads SVGAGI. The CDR3: CASRIVAGQETQYF. CDR3 DNA sequence: TGTGCCAGCAGGATCGTGGCAGGCCAAGAGACCCAGTACTTC.

The chain employs TRBV7-3 and TRBJ2-1; 9 bases agree with TRBD1. This CDR3 contains 15 residues. J lost 7 bases, V lost 5 bases, and 9 bases had no gene match. The germline CDR1 and CDR2 sequences are SGHTA and FQGTGA. This CDR3 reads CASSHRTGVGNEQFF. CDR3 DNA sequence: TGTGCCAGCAGCCATCGGACAGGGGTGGGTAATGAGCAGTTCTTC.

The chain employs TRBV19 and TRBJ2-5; possible D gene TRBD2, 6 bases. Germline V gives CDR1 LNHDA, CDR2 SQIVND (reference sequence). V was trimmed by 3 bases and J by 5 bases, leaving 13 bases between them. This CDR3 has 14 residues. The CDR3 here is CASSIIGGPETQYF. For the CDR3, the DNA is TGTGCCAGTAGTATCATCGGGGGACCTGAGACCCAGTACTTC.

The rearrangement uses TRBV3-1 (or the pseudogene TRBV3-2) and TRBJ1-4; D uncertain. This CDR3 has 14 residues. Germline-derived CDR1 and CDR2 are LGHDT and YNNKEL (reference sequence). V was trimmed by 1 base and J by 6 bases, leaving 9 bases between them. CDR3 in amino acids: CASSQGSSYEKLFF. CDR3 coding DNA: TGTGCCAGCAGCCAAGGATCCTCATATGAAAAACTGTTTTTT.

This clone came up a few times. The V call is TRBV7-3, the J call TRBJ2-1, with D possibly TRBD1 on 5 matching bases. The CDR3 is 16 residues long. Germline V gene data show CDR1 as SGHTA and CDR2 as FQGTGA. V lost 2 bases to trimming and J lost 5 bases, with 16 bases between them. The CDR3 loop is CASSLVGNQGHNEQFF. CDR3 bases: TGTGCCAGCAGCTTAGTAGGGAACCAGGGCCACAATGAGCAGTTCTTC.

In nucleotides, the CDR3 is TGTGCCAGCAGCCAAGGAGGGGACGGGATAAGAGATACGCAGTATTTT. Translation: CASSQGGDGIRDTQYF. The chain uses TRBV3-1 (or the pseudogene TRBV3-2) and TRBJ2-3, with D tentatively TRBD1 or TRBD2 (5 bases each). The germline V and J ends were trimmed by 1 base and 5 bases, with 16 bases remaining between them. Per germline, CDR1 LGHDT and CDR2 YNNKEL (reference sequence). The CDR3 is 16 residues long.

This clone was seen a few times. V gene TRBV15 combines with J gene TRBJ2-2; D may be TRBD1 (6 bases). In germline, CDR1 is LNHNV, CDR2 YYDKDF (reference sequence). The CDR3 has 16 amino acids. The V and J ends lost 1 base and 1 base respectively, with 10 bases between them. CDR3 in DNA: TGTGCCACCAGCAGAGGACAGGCGCTGAACACCGGGGAGCTGTTTTTT. It translates to CATSRGQALNTGELFF.

The J gene is TRBJ2-3, the V gene TRBV24-1; TRBD2 might be the D (6 bases). This CDR3 spans 14 amino acids. CDR1 is KGHDR, CDR2 SFDVKD, per germline. V lost 4 bases, J lost 4 bases, and 11 bases lay in between. The CDR3 spells CATSDRTSPDTQYF. CDR3 bases: TGTGCCACCAGTGACCGTACTAGCCCAGATACGCAGTATTTT.

The gene calls are TRBV30 and TRBJ2-4, with D perhaps TRBD1 or TRBD2 (5 bases each). Germline assignment: CDR1 GTSNPN and CDR2 SVGIG (reference sequence). V lost 3 bases and J lost 1, with 10 bases in between. The CDR3 covers 14 residues. The CDR3 region has the DNA TGTGCCTGGAGCGGGACGAGGGCCAAAAACATTCAGTACTTC. Its translation is CAWSGTRAKNIQYF.

This chain connects TRBV6-5 to TRBJ1-2; TRBD1 agrees at 7 bases. Germline CDR1 and CDR2: MNHEY and SVGAGI. CDR3 length: 13 residues. V lost 7 bases and J lost 7; bases outside the gene matches: 9. The CDR3 spells CASTVGQKGGYTF. CDR3 nucleotides: TGTGCCAGCACCGTGGGACAGAAGGGTGGCTACACCTTC.

The chain employs TRBV9 and TRBJ1-6; D unresolved. There are 15 residues in the CDR3. V was clipped by 3 bases and J by 0 bases, with 7 bases between them. CDR1 is SGDLS and CDR2 is YYNGEE in the germline V gene. CDR3 protein: CASSERSSYNSPLHF. In DNA form, the CDR3 reads TGTGCCAGCAGCGAGAGGAGCTCCTATAATTCACCCCTCCACTTT.

The chain employs TRBV6-2 or TRBV6-3 and TRBJ2-2, with TRBD1 identical over 8 bases. CDR1 and CDR2 (germline): MNHEY, SVGEGT. J lost 6 bases, V lost 1 base, and 7 bases had no gene match. This CDR3 has 16 residues. CDR3: CASSYLGTGQAGELFF. The CDR3 DNA follows: TGTGCCAGCAGTTACTTGGGGACAGGACAGGCCGGGGAGCTGTTTTTT.

The chain combines TRBV7-2 with TRBJ1-2; the D is unclear. CDR1 and CDR2 (germline): SGHTA, FQGNSA. The CDR3 is made up of 14 amino acids. The V end lost 6 bases, the J end lost 3 bases, and 14 bases lay between the germline ends. CDR3 sequence reads: CASSSSGNDYGYTF. The CDR3 bases are TGTGCCAGCAGTTCTTCCGGGAACGACTATGGCTACACCTTC.

This clone was recorded only once. This rearrangement joins TRBV24-1 to TRBJ1-1; TRBD1 matches 9 bases. Germline V gene data show CDR1 as KGHDR and CDR2 as SFDVKD. J lost 3 bases, V lost 2 bases, and 3 bases had no gene match. This CDR3 has 15 residues. Here the CDR3 DNA reads TGTGCCACCAGTGATTCCCGACAGGGGGACACTGAAGCTTTCTTT. Amino acid sequence: CATSDSRQGDTEAFF.

The J gene is TRBJ1-4, the V gene TRBV7-2; tentatively, D is TRBD1 (5 bases). The CDR3 extends over 15 amino acids. Trimming pared 2 bases from V and 8 bases from J, leaving 15 bases between. CDR1 and CDR2 from the germline V gene are SGHTA and FQGNSA. The CDR3 DNA sequence: TGTGCCAGCAGCTTAAGGGGACCAGGAGGGGAAAAACTGTTTTTT. Translation gives CASSLRGPGGEKLFF. The variable domain in full, completed from reference TRBV7-2 and TRBJ1-4, reads GAGVSQSPSNKVTEKGKDVELRCDPISGHTALYWYRQSLGQGLEFLIYFQGNSAPDKSGLPSDRFSAERTGGSVSTLTIQRTQQEDSAVYLCASSLRGPGGEKLFFGSGTQLSVL.

The chain joins TRBV12-3 or TRBV12-4 to TRBJ1-5; D ambiguous. The ends were cut back, 4 bases at V and 9 bases at J, with 13 bases in the middle. The CDR3 runs 13 residues. The CDR3, as DNA: TGTGCCAGCAGTTCCGGGAGCCGGGGGCCCCAGCATTTT. It yields the protein CASSSGSRGPQHF.

This chain links TRBV5-1 with TRBJ2-1, with D unclear. Trimming stripped 4 bases from V and 6 bases from J, with 23 bases between. The CDR3 is 17 amino acids. Germline CDR1 reads SGHRS; CDR2 reads YFSETQ. In nucleotides, the CDR3 is TGCGCCAGCAGCGTCGGAGCCGGGCCAAGGGTCGGCAATGAGCAGTTCTTC. It is translated as CASSVGAGPRVGNEQFF.

The chain is built from TRBV6-5 and TRBJ2-3, with 7 positions matching TRBD1. V was clipped by 0 bases and J by 4 bases; unmatched bases: 7. The CDR3 extends over 16 amino acids. CDR1 and CDR2 from the germline V gene are MNHEY and SVGAGI. DNA for the CDR3: TGTGCCAGCAGTTACTCGAGAAGGGGGCAGGCAGATACGCAGTATTTT. Translating gives CASSYSRRGQADTQYF.

The count of this clone is one. The chain employs TRBV3-1 (or the pseudogene TRBV3-2) and TRBJ2-5; 12 bases map to TRBD2. The J segment lost 2 bases and the V segment lost 4 bases, leaving 2 bases of the junction unmatched. Germline V gene lookup returns CDR1 LGHDT and CDR2 YNNKEL (reference sequence). The CDR3 is made up of 15 amino acids. CDR3 coding DNA: TGTGCCAGCAGCCCGACTAGCGGGAGACAAGAGACCCAGTACTTC. Its translation is CASSPTSGRQETQYF.